What follows are 10 T cell receptor beta chains derived from one specimen sequenced in a study of persistence of HIV-infected CD4 T cells. Their recognized antigens are unknown. The stimulus was an HIV-1 Gag 15-mer peptide pool, 0.95 to 1 ug/peptide/mL. Sorted nonresponding memory CD4+ T cells were CD40L-negative, CD69-negative, CD45RO-high. The immunoSEQ assay was version 4, run in survey mode. Assay: immunoSEQ multiplex PCR; the TCRdb copy retains only in-frame clones and omits some. The sample shows about 36,000 clones, about 83% of them seen only once. Specimen: cultured CD4+ T cells from PBMCs, collected from a patient who received antiretroviral therapy. The receptors here all came from an adult with HIV. The donor label of this sample is uncertain.

This sequence joins TRBV14 and TRBJ2-3, with 7 bases identical to TRBD1. Trimming removed 4 bases from V and 4 bases from J; junction bases left unmatched: 11. The CDR3 length is 16 residues. Germline CDR1 SGHDN, CDR2 FVKESK. The CDR3 spells CASSLLHTGVADTQYF. DNA for the CDR3: TGTGCCAGCAGCCTACTCCACACAGGGGTGGCAGATACGCAGTATTTT.

V usage is TRBV6-5 and J usage is TRBJ2-1; TRBD2 matches 8 bases. Germline V CDR1 and CDR2: MNHEY, SVGAGI. V shed 2 bases, J shed 6 bases, and the junction held 9 bases outside the gene matches. The CDR3 length is 16 residues. CDR3 sequence: CASSYGLAGAVNEQFF. CDR3 nucleotides: TGTGCCAGCAGTTACGGGCTAGCGGGCGCGGTCAATGAGCAGTTCTTC.

This sequence joins TRBV3-1 (or the pseudogene TRBV3-2) and TRBJ1-2; D gene uncertain. Germline CDR1 is LGHDT and CDR2 is YNNKEL (reference sequence). The V gene lost 4 bases and the J gene lost 0 bases, with 12 bases spanning the gap. CDR3 length: 15 residues. This CDR3 is CASSPDPSPNYGYTF. The CDR3, as DNA: TGTGCCAGCAGCCCCGACCCCTCACCTAACTATGGCTACACCTTC.

The genes are TRBV5-5 and TRBJ1-3; D is undetermined. Looked up from germline, CDR1 is SGHKS and CDR2 is YYEKEE (reference sequence). The CDR3 sequence is 14 residues long. Trimming cost V 7 bases and J 4 bases, with 15 bases left between them. CDR3 region: CASAVAPGGNTIYF. The CDR3 region has the DNA TGTGCCAGCGCCGTGGCGCCAGGAGGAAACACCATATATTTT.

For the CDR3, the DNA is TGTGCCAGCAGCTTAAGGCGGGTTGGCACAGATACGCAGTATTTT. Translated, it gives CASSLRRVGTDTQYF. The chain joins TRBV9 to TRBJ2-3; a weak D match, TRBD2 (5 bases). V was pared by 4 bases and J by 1 base, with 13 bases between. CDR3 size: 15 residues. From germline, CDR1 is SGDLS and CDR2 YYNGEE.

This sequence joins TRBV4-1 and TRBJ1-6, with D maybe TRBD1 (5 bases). CDR1 MGHRA and CDR2 YSYEKL come from the germline V gene. The V and J ends lost 5 bases and 5 bases respectively, with 13 bases between them. The CDR3 consists of 15 residues. Here the CDR3 reads CASSALDRHNSPLHF. The DNA of the CDR3 is TGCGCCAGCAGCGCCCTTGACAGACATAATTCACCCCTCCACTTT.

The chain combines TRBV2 with TRBJ2-3; D is possibly TRBD1 or TRBD2 (5 bases each). The CDR3 sequence is 17 residues long. The V gene lost 5 bases and the J gene lost 0 bases, with 18 bases spanning the gap. Looked up from germline, CDR1 is SNHLY and CDR2 is FYNNEI. The CDR3 sequence: CASSPLSLGPSTDTQYF. In DNA, the CDR3 is TGTGCCAGCAGTCCGCTCTCCCTGGGACCTAGCACAGATACGCAGTATTTT.

The V call is TRBV14, the J call TRBJ2-6, with TRBD1 as a possible D gene (6 bases). Trimming removed 5 bases from V and 0 bases from J, with 14 bases in between. CDR1 is SGHDN, CDR2 FVKESK, per germline. The CDR3 extends over 17 amino acids. The CDR3 DNA sequence: TGTGCCAGCAGCTTGCAAAACAGGGCCTCTGGGGCCAACGTCCTGACTTTC. Protein sequence: CASSLQNRASGANVLTF. Full variable domain (missing parts from reference TRBV14 and TRBJ2-6): EAGVTQFPSHSVIEKGQTVTLRCDPISGHDNLYWYRRVMGKEIKFLLHFVKESKQDESGMPNNRFLAERTGGTYSTLKVQPAELEDSGVYFCASSLQNRASGANVLTFGAGSRLTVL.

The gene calls are TRBV18 and TRBJ2-1, with D maybe TRBD2 (5 bases). This CDR3 region has 15 residues. Germline CDR1 KGHSH, CDR2 LQKENI. With 1 base removed from V and 4 bases from J, the gap between germline ends came to 11 bases. The CDR3 DNA follows: TGTGCCAGCTCACCACAAGAGGGCATTTACAATGAGCAGTTCTTC. Translating it yields CASSPQEGIYNEQFF. The complete variable domain, with remaining parts taken from reference TRBV18 and TRBJ2-1, reads NAGVMQNPRHLVRRRGQEARLRCSPMKGHSHVYWYRQLPEEGLKFMVYLQKENIIDESGMPKERFSAEFPKEGPSILRIQQVVRGDSAAYFCASSPQEGIYNEQFFGPGTRLTVL.

The rearrangement joins TRBV19 to TRBJ2-7; 8 nucleotides align to TRBD1. The V gene end was trimmed by 3 bases and the J gene end by 3 bases; junction bases not matched to a gene: 7. CDR3 length: 15 residues. Germline loops: CDR1 LNHDA, CDR2 SQIVND (reference sequence). In DNA, the CDR3 is TGTGCCAGTAGTATCGAGACAGGGGTCCGCTACGAGCAGTACTTC. This sequence encodes CASSIETGVRYEQYF.